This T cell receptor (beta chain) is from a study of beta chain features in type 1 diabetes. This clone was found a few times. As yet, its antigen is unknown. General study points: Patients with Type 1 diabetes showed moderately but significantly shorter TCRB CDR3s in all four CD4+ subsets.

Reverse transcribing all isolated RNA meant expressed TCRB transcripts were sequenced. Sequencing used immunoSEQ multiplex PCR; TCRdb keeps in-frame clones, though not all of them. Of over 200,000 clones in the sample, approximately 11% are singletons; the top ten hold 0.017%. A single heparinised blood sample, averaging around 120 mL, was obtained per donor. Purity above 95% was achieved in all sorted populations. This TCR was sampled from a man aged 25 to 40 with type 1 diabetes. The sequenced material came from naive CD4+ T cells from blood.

The CDR3, as DNA: TGTGCCAGCAGTTACTCGAGAGGTCAGCCCCAGCATTTT. Its protein is CASSYSRGQPQHF. The V gene is TRBV6-5, the J gene TRBJ1-5; D is undetermined. The CDR3 totals 13 residues. V dropped 0 bases and J dropped 6 bases, with 6 bases sitting between them. Germline CDR1 and CDR2: MNHEY and SVGAGI.